This entry is about one T cell receptor (beta chain). The sample belongs to a study of blood T cell repertoires in COVID-19. CDR1 is LNHDA, CDR2 SQIVND, per germline (reference sequence). The CDR3 sequence is 14 residues long. V gave up 5 bases and J gave up 5 bases, with 15 bases separating them. Sequencing used immunoSEQ multiplex PCR; TCRdb keeps in-frame clones, though not all of them. The table lists over 200,000 clones, approximately 82% of them singletons. V and J are TRBV19 and TRBJ2-5; maybe TRBD1 (6 bases). This TCR was sampled from a man at least 80 years old with acute or convalescent COVID-19. The specimen sequenced was peripheral blood. The chain's CDR3 is CASSSLGGRETQYF. Written as DNA, the CDR3 is TGTGCCAGTAGTTCCCTTGGGGGCCGGGAGACCCAGTACTTC.